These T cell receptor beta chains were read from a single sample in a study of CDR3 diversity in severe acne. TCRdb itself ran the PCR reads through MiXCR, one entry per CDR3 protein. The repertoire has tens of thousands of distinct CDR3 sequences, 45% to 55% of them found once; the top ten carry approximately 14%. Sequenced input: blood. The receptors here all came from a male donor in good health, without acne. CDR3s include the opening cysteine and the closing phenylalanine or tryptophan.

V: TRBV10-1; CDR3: CASSEDRAGANVRAF
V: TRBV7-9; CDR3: CASSRDRGTQRDTQYF
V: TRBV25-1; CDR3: CASSNPGAGGGHTF
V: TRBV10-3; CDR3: CAIREQAGGPVGEQYF
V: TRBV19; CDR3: CATTRLGLRTEAFF
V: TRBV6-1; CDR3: CASSEGVPYSNQPQHF
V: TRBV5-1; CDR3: CASSLLGQAYEQYF
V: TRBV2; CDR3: CASSGSRDWQETQYF
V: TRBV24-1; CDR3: CATSDLFGTANTGELFF
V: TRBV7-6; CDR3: CASSLGGSGGGNEQFF
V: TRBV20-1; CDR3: CSARLAGGRDEQYF
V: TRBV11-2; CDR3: CASSLGAFYEQYF
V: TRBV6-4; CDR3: CVSRRSGRAGDTQYF
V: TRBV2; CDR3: CASSERVEVGYTF
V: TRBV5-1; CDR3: CASSLGTGIAGAQETQYF
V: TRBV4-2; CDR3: CASSHDRVYYGYTF
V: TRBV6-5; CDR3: CASTHNLGTGELFF
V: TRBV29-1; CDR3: CSASQGDYGYTF
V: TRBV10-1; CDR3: CASSPLAGEDQDEQFF
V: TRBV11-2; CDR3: CASSSRMGQGAPANYGYTF
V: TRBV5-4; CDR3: CASSLYLGWGGETQYF
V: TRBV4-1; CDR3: CASSQPSGYGANYGYTF
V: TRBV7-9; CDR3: CASSLAGLAGLQETQYF